The clone carrying this T cell receptor (beta chain) showed up many times. iRepertoire HTBI primers and Arm-PCR of CDR3 regions built TCR beta libraries. TCRdb fed the multiplex PCR reads into MiXCR, producing one record per CDR3 protein. The table shows over 350,000 distinct CDR3 sequences, with less than 15% occurring only once. These data belong to a study of regulatory T cells in long-lasting Graves disease. Regarding time point: newly diagnosed GD, antithyroid drugs for less than 3 months. Isolated PBMC RNA provided the starting material for the TCR library. This CDR3 comprises 13 residues. Trimming at V came to 5 bases and at J to 7 bases, leaving 6 bases not matched to a gene. Germline loops: CDR1 MNHEY, CDR2 SVGEGT. These sequences were also reported in another study, on T cells in Graves' hyperthyroidism and ophthalmopathy. That source notes: Patients were aged 18 to 65, had disease duration under 2 months, and had newly diagnosed hyperthyroidism. Researchers report that a 13 V-J model separated ophthalmopathy from stable hyperthyroidism.

This receptor was obtained from a woman between 45 and 60 years old with Graves disease. The sample in question was peripheral blood mononuclear cells (PBMCs), obtained at new diagnosis, from a patient treated with antithyroid drugs. The chain employs TRBV6-2 or TRBV6-3 and TRBJ2-7; the match to TRBD2 covers 9 bases. The CDR3: CASSRGLAREQYF. CDR3 bases: TGTGCCAGCAGTCGGGGACTAGCAAGGGAGCAGTACTTC.